This TCR beta chain was sequenced in a study of T cell changes during pregnancy in multiple sclerosis. CDR3 length: 15 residues. The J segment lost 3 bases and the V segment lost 5 bases, leaving 5 bases of the junction unmatched. Germline loops: CDR1 SEHNR, CDR2 FQNEAQ (reference sequence). This table comes from immunoSEQ multiplex PCR, and its TCRdb copy is limited to in-frame clones, with some not included. Of about 52,000 clones in the sample, approximately 90% were seen once. This TCR derives from a female donor with multiple sclerosis, enrolled in a pregnancy study. The V call is TRBV7-9, the J call TRBJ2-2, with 8 bases identical to TRBD1. This material consisted of CD4+ T cells from peripheral blood mononuclear cells, taken before pregnancy. The CDR3 DNA follows: TGTGCCAGCAGCCTCGACAGGGGTTACACCGGGGAGCTGTTTTTT. This codes for CASSLDRGYTGELFF.